The entry below gives a single TCR beta chain sequence along with its context. The antigen remains unidentified. This entry is derived from a study of cytomegalovirus exposure and HLA in healthy donors. The study, taken as a whole, reports: Accurate HLA-A and HLA-B prediction from TCR beta sequences was reported for most subjects. Later analysis demonstrated an association between a missense DCLRE1C variant and TCR beta V- and J-gene trimming.

V lost 7 bases and J lost 8, with 14 bases in between. The CDR3 extends over 12 amino acids. Germline V gives CDR1 LNHDA, CDR2 SQIVND (reference sequence). Primers included in the PCR were 60 Vbeta and 13 Jbeta primers. Original analysis: In a later analysis, of 84 million or so unique beta chains, approximately 10 million appeared in at least two donors. Sequencing was performed with immunoSEQ multiplex PCR; in TCRdb, only in-frame clones are kept and a portion is missing. V and J calls and clone size are copied from that table; D and trimming were computed from the DNA. The table lists under 200,000 clones, about four fifths of them singletons.

The receptor's source is a man aged 25-45 years in good health and CMV-seronegative. Sequences were obtained from PBMCs. The V gene is TRBV19, the J gene TRBJ1-2; D is perhaps TRBD1 (5 bases). The CDR3: CASKRQGGGYTF. CDR3 sequence (DNA): TGTGCCAGTAAAAGGCAGGGAGGCGGCTACACCTTC.